The entry below gives a single T cell receptor (beta chain) sequence along with its context. Its antigen is unidentified. This sample is part of a study of cytomegalovirus exposure and HLA in healthy donors. General observations from the study: In most subjects, TCR beta sequences reportedly gave accurate predictions of HLA-A and HLA-B alleles. The likely explanation for a cluster of highly shared sequence variants was sequencing artifact. Several V segments, TRBV6-2 and TRBV6-3 among them, could not be told apart and were dropped. Versus the approximately 700-donor mean, an Asian-associated ancestry cluster reportedly showed fewer N-insertions in a later analysis.

The PCR was carried out with 60 Vbeta primers and 13 Jbeta primers. Some clones are missing from TCRdb's copy, which holds only in-frame ones; the method was immunoSEQ multiplex PCR. Here the sample spans over 100,000 clones, roughly 70% being singletons. V was pared by 4 bases and J by 4 bases, with 19 bases between. The CDR3 sequence is 16 residues long. Per the germline V gene, CDR1 is SGHAT and CDR2 is FQNNGV. The V and J genes are TRBV11-2 and TRBJ1-2; D gene unclear. The receptor was isolated from a woman in her sixties or seventies in good health and CMV-seropositive. The sample was PBMCs. The CDR3 nucleotides read TGTGCCAGCAGCTATCTTGCGGGAGGAACTTCCTATGGCTACACCTTC. This translates into CASSYLAGGTSYGYTF.